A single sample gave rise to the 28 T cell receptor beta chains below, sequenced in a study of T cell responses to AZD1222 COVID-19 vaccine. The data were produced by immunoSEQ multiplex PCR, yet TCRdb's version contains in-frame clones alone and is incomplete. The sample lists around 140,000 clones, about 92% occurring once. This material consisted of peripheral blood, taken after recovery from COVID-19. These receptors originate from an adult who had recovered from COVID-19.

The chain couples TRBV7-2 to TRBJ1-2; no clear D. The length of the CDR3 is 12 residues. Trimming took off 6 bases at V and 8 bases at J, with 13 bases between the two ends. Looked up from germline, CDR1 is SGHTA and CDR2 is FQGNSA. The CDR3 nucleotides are TGTGCCAGCAGTCGTGACCCGAGGGGCTACACCTTC. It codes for CASSRDPRGYTF. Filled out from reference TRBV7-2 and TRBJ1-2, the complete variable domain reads GAGVSQSPSNKVTEKGKDVELRCDPISGHTALYWYRQSLGQGLEFLIYFQGNSAPDKSGLPSDRFSAERTGGSVSTLTIQRTQQEDSAVYLCASSRDPRGYTFGSGTRLTVV.

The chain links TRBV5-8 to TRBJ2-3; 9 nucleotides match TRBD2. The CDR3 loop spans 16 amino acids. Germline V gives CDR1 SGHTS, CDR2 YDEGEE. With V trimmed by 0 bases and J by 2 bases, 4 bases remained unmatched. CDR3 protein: CASSLASGRPTDTQYF. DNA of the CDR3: TGTGCCAGCAGCTTGGCCAGCGGGAGGCCCACAGATACGCAGTATTTT.

The CDR3 DNA sequence: TGTGCCAGCAGCTTGGGTAGAGGGAGGGGATCTGAAGCTTTCTTT. Encoded protein: CASSLGRGRGSEAFF. This chain uses TRBV5-6 with TRBJ1-1, with D perhaps matching TRBD1 (5 bases). This CDR3 spans 15 amino acids. Germline V CDR1 and CDR2: SGHDT, YYEEEE. The V and J ends lost 0 bases and 6 bases respectively, with 15 bases between them.

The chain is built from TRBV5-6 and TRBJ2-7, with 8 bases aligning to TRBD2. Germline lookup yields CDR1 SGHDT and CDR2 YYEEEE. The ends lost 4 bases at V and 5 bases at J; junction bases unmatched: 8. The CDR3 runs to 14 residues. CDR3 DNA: TGTGCCAGCAGCAAAGGACTAGCATTTAACGAGCAGTACTTC. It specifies CASSKGLAFNEQYF.

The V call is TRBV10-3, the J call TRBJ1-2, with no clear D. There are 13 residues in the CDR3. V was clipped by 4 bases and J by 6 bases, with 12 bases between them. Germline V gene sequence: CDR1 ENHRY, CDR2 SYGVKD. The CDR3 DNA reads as TGTGCCATCAGTGGGCGAACCGGAGATGGCTACACCTTC. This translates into CAISGRTGDGYTF.

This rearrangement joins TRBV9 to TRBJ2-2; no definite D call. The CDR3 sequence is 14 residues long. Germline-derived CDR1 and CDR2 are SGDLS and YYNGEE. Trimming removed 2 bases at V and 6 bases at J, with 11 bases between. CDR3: CASSVNGVPGELFF. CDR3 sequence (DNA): TGTGCCAGCAGCGTCAATGGTGTTCCCGGGGAGCTGTTTTTT.

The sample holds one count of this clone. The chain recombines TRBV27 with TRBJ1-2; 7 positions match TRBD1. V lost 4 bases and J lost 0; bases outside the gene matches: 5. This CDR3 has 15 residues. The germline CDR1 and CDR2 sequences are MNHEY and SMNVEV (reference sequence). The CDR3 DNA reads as TGTGCCAGCAGTTCAAGGGACAGATCTAACTATGGCTACACCTTC. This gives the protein CASSSRDRSNYGYTF.

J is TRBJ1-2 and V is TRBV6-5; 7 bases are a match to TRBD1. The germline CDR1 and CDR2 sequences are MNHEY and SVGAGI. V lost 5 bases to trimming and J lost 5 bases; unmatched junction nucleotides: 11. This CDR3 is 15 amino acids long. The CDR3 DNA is TGTGCCAGCAGTCCTGACAGGGCCTCTATATATGGCTACACCTTC. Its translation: CASSPDRASIYGYTF.

This chain's CDR3 is CASSFDVTYEQYF. CDR3 coding DNA: TGTGCCAGCAGTTTCGACGTAACCTACGAGCAGTACTTC. V is TRBV7-3 and J is TRBJ2-7, with no clear D. CDR1 and CDR2 (germline): SGHTA, FQGTGA. V lost 6 bases to trimming and J lost 2 bases, with 11 bases between them. The CDR3 is 13 amino acids.

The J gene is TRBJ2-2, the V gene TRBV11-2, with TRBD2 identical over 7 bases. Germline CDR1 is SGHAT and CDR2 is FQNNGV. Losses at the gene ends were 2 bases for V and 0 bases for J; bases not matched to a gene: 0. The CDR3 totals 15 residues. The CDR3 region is CASSLLAANTGELFF. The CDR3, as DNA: TGTGCCAGCAGCTTACTAGCGGCGAACACCGGGGAGCTGTTTTTT.

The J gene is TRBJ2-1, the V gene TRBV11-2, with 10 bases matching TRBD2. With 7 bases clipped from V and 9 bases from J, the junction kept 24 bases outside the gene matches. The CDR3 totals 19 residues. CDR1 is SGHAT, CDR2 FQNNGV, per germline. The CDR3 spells CASTRELAGVGGTWGEQFF. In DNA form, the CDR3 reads TGTGCCAGCACCCGCGAGCTAGCGGGAGTTGGGGGGACATGGGGTGAGCAGTTCTTC.

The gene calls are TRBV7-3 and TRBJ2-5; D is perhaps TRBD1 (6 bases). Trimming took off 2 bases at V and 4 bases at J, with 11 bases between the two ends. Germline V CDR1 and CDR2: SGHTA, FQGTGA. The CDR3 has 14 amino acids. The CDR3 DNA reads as TGTGCCAGCAGCTTATTAGGCAGGGGAGAGACCCAGTACTTC. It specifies CASSLLGRGETQYF.

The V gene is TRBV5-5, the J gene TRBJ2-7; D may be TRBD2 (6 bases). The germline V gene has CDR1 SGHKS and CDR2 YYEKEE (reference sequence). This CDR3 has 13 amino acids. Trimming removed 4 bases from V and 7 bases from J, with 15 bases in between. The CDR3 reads CASSPSWDWEQYF. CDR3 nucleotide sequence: TGTGCCAGCAGCCCGAGCTGGGACTGGGAGCAGTACTTC. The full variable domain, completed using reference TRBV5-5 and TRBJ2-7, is DAGVTQSPTHLIKTRGQQVTLRCSPISGHKSVSWYQQVLGQGPQFIFQYYEKEERGRGNFPDRFSARQFPNYSSELNVNALLLGDSALYLCASSPSWDWEQYFGPGTRLTVT.

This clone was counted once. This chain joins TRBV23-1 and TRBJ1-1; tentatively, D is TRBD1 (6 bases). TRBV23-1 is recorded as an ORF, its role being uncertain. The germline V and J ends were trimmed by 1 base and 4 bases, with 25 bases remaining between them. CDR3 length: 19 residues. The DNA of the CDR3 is TGCGCCAGCAGTCAATGGTCCCAGGGGCAGTGGGGATTGGGCACTGAAGCTTTCTTT. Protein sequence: CASSQWSQGQWGLGTEAFF.

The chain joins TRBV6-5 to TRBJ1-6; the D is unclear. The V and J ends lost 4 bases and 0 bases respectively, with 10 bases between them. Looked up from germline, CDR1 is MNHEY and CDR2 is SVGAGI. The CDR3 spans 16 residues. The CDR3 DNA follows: TGTGCCAGCAGTTCCCGCGTGAGCTCCTATAATTCACCCCTCCACTTT. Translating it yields CASSSRVSSYNSPLHF.

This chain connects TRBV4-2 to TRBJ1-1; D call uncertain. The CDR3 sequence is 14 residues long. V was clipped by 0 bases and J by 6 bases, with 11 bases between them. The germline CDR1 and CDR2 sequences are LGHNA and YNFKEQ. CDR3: CASSQDLVVAEAFF. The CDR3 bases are TGTGCCAGCAGCCAAGATCTGGTAGTAGCTGAAGCTTTCTTT.

Here the CDR3 DNA reads TGTGCCAGCAGTCCAGGGACAGCCTTTAATGAAAAACTGTTTTTT. This encodes CASSPGTAFNEKLFF. The rearrangement joins TRBV6-5 to TRBJ1-4, with 7 nucleotides matching TRBD1. The CDR3 covers 15 residues. Germline V gene lookup returns CDR1 MNHEY and CDR2 SVGAGI. The junction had 7 bases not matched to a gene; V was cut back by 5 bases and J by 4 bases.

The CDR3 loop reads CATSDLGAGTQYF. CDR3 nucleotide sequence: TGTGCCACCAGTGATTTGGGAGCTGGGACCCAGTACTTC. The rearrangement joins TRBV24-1 to TRBJ2-5, with D unclear. CDR1 and CDR2 (germline): KGHDR, SFDVKD. The V and J ends lost 0 bases and 7 bases respectively, with 8 bases between them. The CDR3 has 13 amino acids.

As DNA, the CDR3 is TGCGCCAGCAGCTTTGACAGGTCCTACAATGAGCAGTTCTTC. Its protein product is CASSFDRSYNEQFF. J is TRBJ2-1 and V is TRBV5-1; D might be TRBD1 (6 bases). Trimming removed 2 bases at V and 1 base at J, with 7 bases between. This CDR3 region has 14 residues. The germline V gene encodes CDR1 SGHRS and CDR2 YFSETQ.

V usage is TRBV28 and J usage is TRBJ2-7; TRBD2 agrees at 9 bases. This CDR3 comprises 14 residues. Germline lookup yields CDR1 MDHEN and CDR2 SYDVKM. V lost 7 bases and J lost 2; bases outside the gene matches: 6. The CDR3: CASNRGRAPYEQYF. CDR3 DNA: TGTGCCAGCAACCGCGGGAGGGCCCCCTACGAGCAGTACTTC.

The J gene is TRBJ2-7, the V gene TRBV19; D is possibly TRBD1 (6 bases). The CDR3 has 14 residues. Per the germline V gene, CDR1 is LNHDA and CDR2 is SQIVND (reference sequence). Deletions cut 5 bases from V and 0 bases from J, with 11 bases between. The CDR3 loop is CASSPRTVSYEQYF. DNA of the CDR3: TGTGCCAGTAGTCCCCGGACAGTCTCCTACGAGCAGTACTTC.

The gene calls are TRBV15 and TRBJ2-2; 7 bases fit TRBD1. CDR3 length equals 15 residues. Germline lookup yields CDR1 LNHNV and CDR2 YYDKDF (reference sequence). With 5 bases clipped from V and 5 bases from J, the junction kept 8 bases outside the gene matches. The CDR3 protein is CATSARQGHTGELFF. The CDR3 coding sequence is TGTGCCACCAGCGCTCGACAGGGTCATACCGGGGAGCTGTTTTTT.

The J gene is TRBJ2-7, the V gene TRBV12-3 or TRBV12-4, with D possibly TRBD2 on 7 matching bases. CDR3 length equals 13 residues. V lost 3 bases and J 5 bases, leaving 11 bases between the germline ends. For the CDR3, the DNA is TGTGCCAGCAGTTTGGGGGGGCTCAACGAGCAGTACTTC. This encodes CASSLGGLNEQYF.

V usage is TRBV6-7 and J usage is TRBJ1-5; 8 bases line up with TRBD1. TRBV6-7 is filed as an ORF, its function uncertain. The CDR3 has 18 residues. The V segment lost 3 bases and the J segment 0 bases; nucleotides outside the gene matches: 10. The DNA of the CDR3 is TGTGCCAGCAGTTATTACGGACAGGGTGATTATAGCAATCAGCCCCAGCATTTT. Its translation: CASSYYGQGDYSNQPQHF.

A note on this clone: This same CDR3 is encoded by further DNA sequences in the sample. This chain's CDR3 is CASSRSSYEQYF. As DNA, the CDR3 is TGTGCCAGCAGTAGAAGCTCCTACGAGCAGTACTTC. V usage is TRBV6-2 or TRBV6-3 and J usage is TRBJ2-7; D gene uncertain. The CDR3 covers 12 residues. The V gene lost 5 bases and the J gene lost 0 bases, with 5 bases spanning the gap. Germline CDR1 and CDR2: MNHEY and SVGEGT.

The CDR3, as DNA: TGCGCCAGCAGCACGGGACTAGCGGGAGGCGCAGATACGCAGTATTTT. Translation: CASSTGLAGGADTQYF. The chain recombines TRBV5-1 with TRBJ2-3; 15 bases are shared with TRBD2. J lost 4 bases, V lost 4 bases, and 4 bases had no gene match. Germline V gene data show CDR1 as SGHRS and CDR2 as YFSETQ. The CDR3 covers 16 residues.

CDR3 in amino acids: CASSLLDPYGAGGTEAFF. In DNA, the CDR3 is TGCGCCAGCAGCCTACTTGATCCATATGGGGCTGGGGGCACTGAAGCTTTCTTT. The V gene is TRBV4-1, the J gene TRBJ1-1; possibly TRBD1 for D (5 bases). The V gene lost 4 bases and the J gene lost 4 bases, with 25 bases spanning the gap. CDR3 length: 18 amino acids. Per germline, CDR1 MGHRA and CDR2 YSYEKL.

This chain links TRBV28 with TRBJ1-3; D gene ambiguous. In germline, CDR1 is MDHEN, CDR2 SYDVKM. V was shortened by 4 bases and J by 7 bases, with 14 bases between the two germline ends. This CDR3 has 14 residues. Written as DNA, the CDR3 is TGTGCCAGCAGTTATGGTTTTAATGGCAACACCATATATTTT. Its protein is CASSYGFNGNTIYF.